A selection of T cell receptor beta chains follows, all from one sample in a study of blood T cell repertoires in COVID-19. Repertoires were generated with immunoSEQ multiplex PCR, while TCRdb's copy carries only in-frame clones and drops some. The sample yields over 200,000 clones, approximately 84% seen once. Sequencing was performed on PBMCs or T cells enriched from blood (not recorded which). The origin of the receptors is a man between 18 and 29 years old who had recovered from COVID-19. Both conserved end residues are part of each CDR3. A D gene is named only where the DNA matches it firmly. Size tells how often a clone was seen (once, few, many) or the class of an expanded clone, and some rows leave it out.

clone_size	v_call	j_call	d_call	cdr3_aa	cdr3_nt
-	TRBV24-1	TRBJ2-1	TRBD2	CATSDASGVDEQFF	TGTGCCACCAGTGACGCGAGCGGGGTGGATGAGCAGTTCTTC
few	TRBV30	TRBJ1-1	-	CAWSSGLTNTEAFF	TGTGCCTGGAGTTCAGGCCTAACGAACACTGAAGCTTTCTTT
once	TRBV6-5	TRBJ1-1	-	CASSQTSSGNTEAFF	TGTGCCAGCAGCCAAACCAGCTCGGGGAACACTGAAGCTTTCTTT
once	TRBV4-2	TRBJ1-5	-	CASSQDSSGGVNQPQHF	TGTGCCAGCAGCCAAGATTCCTCGGGCGGGGTCAATCAGCCCCAGCATTTT
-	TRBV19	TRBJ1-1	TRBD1	CASSIIFGDRDSLFNTEAFF	TGTGCCAGTAGTATAATATTCGGCGATCGGGACAGCCTATTTAACACTGAAGCTTTCTTT
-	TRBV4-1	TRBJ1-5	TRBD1	CASSRIMTGDQPQHF	TGCGCCAGCAGCCGCATTATGACAGGGGATCAGCCCCAGCATTTT
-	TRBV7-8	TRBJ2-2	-	CASSLTRDIHTGELFF	TGTGCCAGCAGCCTAACCCGGGACATACACACCGGGGAGCTGTTTTTT
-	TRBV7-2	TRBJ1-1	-	CASTRGQKVTEAFF	TGTGCCAGCACCCGTGGACAGAAGGTAACTGAAGCTTTCTTT
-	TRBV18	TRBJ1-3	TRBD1	CASSPRQGLSGNTIYF	TGTGCCAGCTCCCCAAGACAGGGTCTCTCTGGAAACACCATATATTTT
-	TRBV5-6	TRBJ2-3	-	CASSSTTKSTDTQYF	TGTGCCAGCAGCTCGACGACAAAAAGCACAGATACGCAGTATTTT
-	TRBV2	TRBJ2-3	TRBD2	CASSLAEASETSTDTQYF	TGTGCCAGCAGCCTAGCGGAAGCCTCCGAGACTAGCACAGATACGCAGTATTTT
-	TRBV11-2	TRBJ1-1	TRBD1	CASSLGQGGPEAFF	TGTGCCAGCAGCCTGGGACAGGGGGGCCCTGAAGCTTTCTTT
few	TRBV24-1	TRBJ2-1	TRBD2	CATSDREVYNEQFF	TGTGCCACCAGTGACCGGGAGGTTTACAATGAGCAGTTCTTC
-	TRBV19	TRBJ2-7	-	CASSIAGTLSYEQYF	TGTGCCAGTAGTATTGCCGGGACACTGTCCTACGAGCAGTACTTC
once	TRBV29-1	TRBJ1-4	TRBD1	CSVARDRDEKLFF	TGCAGCGTTGCCCGGGACAGGGACGAAAAACTGTTTTTT
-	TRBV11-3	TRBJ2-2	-	CASSLNPTVGELFF	TGTGCCAGCAGCTTAAACCCGACAGTCGGGGAGCTGTTTTTT
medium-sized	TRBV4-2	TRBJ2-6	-	CASSQDSSGGANVLTF	TGTGCCAGCAGCCAAGATTCGAGTGGTGGGGCCAACGTCCTGACTTTC
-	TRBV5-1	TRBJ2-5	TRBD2	CASSGELAGGGETQYF	TGCGCCAGCAGCGGAGAACTAGCGGGGGGCGGAGAGACCCAGTACTTC
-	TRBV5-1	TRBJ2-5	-	CASSNLDENVETQYF	TGCGCCAGCAGCAACCTCGATGAGAATGTGGAGACCCAGTACTTC
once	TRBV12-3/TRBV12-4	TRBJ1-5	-	CASSPNRPPQHF	TGTGCCAGCAGCCCGAACAGGCCGCCCCAGCATTTT
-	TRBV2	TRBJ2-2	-	CATLGISETGELFF	TGTGCCACCCTCGGGATTTCGGAGACCGGGGAGCTGTTTTTT
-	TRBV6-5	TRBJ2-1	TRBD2	CASTAGAENEQFF	TGTGCCAGCACCGCGGGAGCGGAGAATGAGCAGTTCTTC
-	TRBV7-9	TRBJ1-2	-	CASSPEGRYYTF	TGTGCCAGCAGCCCCGAGGGCAGGTACTACACCTTC
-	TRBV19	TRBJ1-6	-	CASSPSQGSYNSPLHF	TGTGCCAGTAGTCCGAGCCAGGGCTCCTATAATTCACCCCTCCACTTT
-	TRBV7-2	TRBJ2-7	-	CASSLAGSRLEQYF	TGTGCCAGCAGCTTAGCGGGCTCTAGACTAGAGCAGTACTTC
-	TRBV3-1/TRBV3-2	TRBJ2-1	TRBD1	CASSQVKRRQGRNEQFF	TGTGCCAGCAGCCAAGTAAAGCGTCGACAGGGGCGCAATGAGCAGTTCTTC
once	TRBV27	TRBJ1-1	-	CASSFEGLNTEAFF	TGTGCCAGCAGTTTTGAGGGCCTGAACACTGAAGCTTTCTTT
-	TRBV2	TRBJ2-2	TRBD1	CASTQGVAGELFF	TGTGCCAGCACACAGGGGGTAGCCGGGGAGCTGTTTTTT
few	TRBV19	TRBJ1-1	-	CASSHGQTEAFF	TGTGCCAGTAGTCATGGGCAAACTGAAGCTTTCTTT
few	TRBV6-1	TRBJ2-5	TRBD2	CASSESPGGGRETQYF	TGTGCCAGCAGTGAAAGTCCCGGCGGGGGTAGGGAGACCCAGTACTTC
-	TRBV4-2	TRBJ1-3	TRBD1	CASSRDRAAGNTIYF	TGTGCCAGCAGCCGAGACAGGGCGGCTGGAAACACCATATATTTT
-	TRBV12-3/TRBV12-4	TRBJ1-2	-	CASSATGLYGYTF	TGTGCCAGCAGTGCGACAGGACTCTATGGCTACACCTTC
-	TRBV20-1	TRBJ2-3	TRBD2	CSATGGDTQYF	TGCAGTGCTACGGGGGGGGATACGCAGTATTTT
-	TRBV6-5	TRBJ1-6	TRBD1	CASSQGQGVGSPLHF	TGTGCCAGCAGCCAGGGACAGGGGGTGGGTTCACCCCTCCACTTT
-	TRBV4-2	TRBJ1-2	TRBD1	CASSQDRGQGYYGYTF	TGTGCCAGCAGCCAAGATCGTGGACAGGGGTACTATGGCTACACCTTC
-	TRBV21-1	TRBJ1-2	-	CASSRRTGGNYGYTF	TGTGCCAGCAGCCGGCGGACAGGGGGAAACTATGGCTACACCTTC
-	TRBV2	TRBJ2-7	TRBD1	CASEGQGIDEQYF	TGTGCCAGCGAGGGACAGGGGATCGACGAGCAGTACTTC
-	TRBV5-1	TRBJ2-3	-	CASSLVKSSSTDTQYF	TGCGCCAGCAGCTTGGTTAAGAGCTCTAGCACAGATACGCAGTATTTT
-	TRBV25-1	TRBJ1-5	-	CASAPANNQPQHF	TGTGCCAGCGCACCCGCGAACAATCAGCCCCAGCATTTT
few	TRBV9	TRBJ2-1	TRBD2	CASSVAPGLAGGDEQFF	TGTGCCAGCAGCGTAGCCCCGGGACTAGCGGGAGGAGATGAGCAGTTCTTC
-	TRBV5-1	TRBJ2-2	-	CASSLGQAARELFF	TGCGCCAGCAGCTTAGGCCAAGCGGCCAGGGAGCTGTTTTTT
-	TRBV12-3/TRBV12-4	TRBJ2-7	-	CASSLAGGYEQYF	TGTGCCAGCAGTTTAGCGGGAGGCTACGAGCAGTACTTC
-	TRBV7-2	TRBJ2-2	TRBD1	CASSLGQGAWTGELFF	TGTGCCAGCAGCTTAGGGCAGGGGGCTTGGACCGGGGAGCTGTTTTTT
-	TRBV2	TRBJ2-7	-	CASSDSTATYEQYF	TGTGCCAGCAGTGATAGTACAGCAACCTACGAGCAGTACTTC
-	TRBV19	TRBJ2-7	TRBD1	CASSTGQGDEQYF	TGTGCCAGTAGTACGGGACAGGGGGACGAGCAGTACTTC